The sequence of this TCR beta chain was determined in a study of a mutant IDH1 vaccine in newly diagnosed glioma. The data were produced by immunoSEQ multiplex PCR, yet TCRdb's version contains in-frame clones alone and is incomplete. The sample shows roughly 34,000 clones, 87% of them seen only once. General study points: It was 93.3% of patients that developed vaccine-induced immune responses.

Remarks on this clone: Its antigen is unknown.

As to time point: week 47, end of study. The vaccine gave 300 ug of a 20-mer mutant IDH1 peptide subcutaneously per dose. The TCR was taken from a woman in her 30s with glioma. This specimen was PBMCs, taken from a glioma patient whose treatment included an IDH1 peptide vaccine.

Here the CDR3 DNA reads TGTGCCTGGAGTACCGGGACAGGGGTCGCCGGGGAGCTGTTTTTT. This sequence encodes CAWSTGTGVAGELFF. V usage is TRBV30 and J usage is TRBJ2-2; 10 positions agree with TRBD1. The CDR3 is made up of 15 amino acids. With 2 bases clipped from V and 6 bases from J, the junction kept 6 bases outside the gene matches. Germline assignment: CDR1 GTSNPN and CDR2 SVGIG (reference sequence).